The present TCR beta chain was sequenced within a study of identical twins' blood T cells. Overall study findings and caveats: Shared environment remains a possible cause of twin similarity.

The CDR3 has 14 residues. Germline assignment: CDR1 ENHRY and CDR2 SYGVKD. J was trimmed by 6 bases and V by 6 bases; bases with no gene match: 5. In the original analysis: Clonotypes per individual ranged from about 90,000 to nearly 500,000. TCRdb ran MiXCR on the 5' RACE reads and lists one entry per CDR3 protein. For this entry, the V and J calls and clone size follow TCRdb and not the study's own pipeline. The table shows roughly 380,000 distinct CDR3 sequences, with 28% occurring only once. Reared together, all three twin pairs probably met the same infectious agents and vaccines. Concerning this clonotype: Its antigen is not identified.

The sample consisted of PBMCs. This TCR was sampled from a woman aged 18-49 years in good health. The chain couples TRBV10-3 to TRBJ1-2; TRBD1 aligns across 12 bases. The CDR3, as DNA: TGTGCCATCAGGATCGGGACAGGGGGCGATGGCTACACCTTC. Its protein is CAIRIGTGGDGYTF.